Following are 12 T cell receptor beta chains from one sample sequenced in a study of beta chain features in type 1 diabetes. Every isolated RNA sample was fully reverse transcribed, so sequencing captured expressed TCRB transcripts. Clones were sequenced by immunoSEQ multiplex PCR, and TCRdb holds only the in-frame ones, with some missing. The sample gives over 600,000 clones, under 15% of which show up once; over 0.1% is in the top ten. The study, taken as a whole, reports: Moderately but significantly shorter TCRB CDR3s were found in Type 1 diabetes patients in all four CD4+ subsets.

These receptors have no identified antigens. The sequenced sample consisted of naive CD4+ T cells from blood. These receptors were taken from a man under 40 with type 1 diabetes.

This clone was observed a handful of times. V usage is TRBV25-1 and J usage is TRBJ2-7; TRBD1 agrees at 7 bases. Germline loops: CDR1 MGHDK, CDR2 SYGVNS. V trimming: 1 base; J trimming: 1 base; junction bases outside the gene matches: 4. The CDR3 consists of 15 residues. The CDR3 loop reads CASSEWGRGSYEQYF. The CDR3 nucleotides read TGTGCCAGCAGTGAATGGGGCAGGGGGTCCTACGAGCAGTACTTC.

Here the CDR3 reads CASRKLSSYNEQFF. CDR3 nucleotides: TGTGCCAGCCGGAAATTAAGCTCCTACAATGAGCAGTTCTTC. The chain joins TRBV7-2 to TRBJ2-1; D is uncertain. Trimming took 8 bases from V and 0 from J, leaving 11 bases between them. Germline CDR1 SGHTA, CDR2 FQGNSA. CDR3 length: 14 amino acids.

This clone was detected a few times. This chain links TRBV10-3 with TRBJ2-5; 8 bases are shared with TRBD1. This CDR3 has 14 amino acids. The ends lost 7 bases at V and 3 bases at J; junction bases unmatched: 7. Looked up from germline, CDR1 is ENHRY and CDR2 is SYGVKD. The DNA for the CDR3 is TGTGCCATCAATCCGGGACAGGACGAAGAGACCCAGTACTTC. Protein: CAINPGQDEETQYF.

This clone was seen only a few times. The rearrangement uses TRBV15 and TRBJ1-5, with TRBD1 identical over 7 bases. CDR1 and CDR2 (germline): LNHNV, YYDKDF (reference sequence). The CDR3 spans 15 residues. With 2 bases clipped from V and 5 bases from J, the junction kept 6 bases outside the gene matches. The CDR3 here is CATSRPRDSYQPQHF. The DNA of the CDR3 is TGTGCCACCAGCAGACCCCGGGACAGCTATCAGCCCCAGCATTTT.

The rearrangement joins TRBV5-1 to TRBJ2-7, with D perhaps matching TRBD1 (6 bases). The CDR3 sequence is 15 residues long. V lost 0 bases to trimming and J lost 2 bases, with 12 bases between them. Germline V lookup: CDR1 SGHRS, CDR2 YFSETQ. The CDR3 DNA follows: TGCGCCAGCAGCTTGGGACAGGTCTTCACCTACGAGCAGTACTTC. Its translation is CASSLGQVFTYEQYF.

The chain recombines TRBV6-5 with TRBJ2-1; 11 bases agree with TRBD1. The trim removed 7 bases at V and 6 bases at J, leaving 5 bases unmatched. This CDR3 contains 14 residues. Looked up from germline, CDR1 is MNHEY and CDR2 is SVGAGI. The CDR3 DNA reads as TGTGCCAGCACTCTGGGGACAGGGGGCAATGAGCAGTTCTTC. It encodes CASTLGTGGNEQFF.

The chain recombines TRBV5-4 with TRBJ1-2; the D is unclear. Per germline, CDR1 SGHNT and CDR2 YYREEE (reference sequence). The CDR3 runs 14 residues. V lost 0 bases to trimming and J lost 5 bases, with 11 bases between them. CDR3 coding DNA: TGTGCCAGCAGCTTGGGACTCGTCGAATATGGCTACACCTTC. This encodes CASSLGLVEYGYTF.

This clone was counted only a few times. The chain couples TRBV19 to TRBJ2-7; D remains ambiguous. Per the germline V gene, CDR1 is LNHDA and CDR2 is SQIVND (reference sequence). With 11 bases removed from V and 6 bases from J, the gap between germline ends came to 8 bases. The CDR3 loop spans 9 amino acids. DNA for the CDR3: TGTGCCGGCTCTCGCGAGCAGTACTTC. Protein: CAGSREQYF.

The chain joins TRBV15 to TRBJ1-5, with D possibly matching TRBD1 (6 bases). The germline V gene encodes CDR1 LNHNV and CDR2 YYDKDF (reference sequence). V lost 0 bases to trimming and J lost 9 bases, with 15 bases between them. This CDR3 is built from 15 residues. CDR3 in amino acids: CATSRDLGGAGPQHF. The CDR3 nucleotides read TGTGCCACCAGCAGAGATCTCGGGGGCGCGGGGCCCCAGCATTTT.

This clone was observed a few times. This chain's CDR3 is CASSTAGYQETQYF. CDR3 nucleotides: TGTGCCAGCAGCACAGCGGGGTACCAAGAGACCCAGTACTTC. The rearrangement joins TRBV7-2 to TRBJ2-5; 7 bases are a match to TRBD2. Germline CDR1 reads SGHTA; CDR2 reads FQGNSA. Unmatched junction bases numbered 3, after V lost 5 bases and J lost 0 bases. The CDR3 contains 14 residues. Variable domain in full (rest from reference TRBV7-2 and TRBJ2-5): GAGVSQSPSNKVTEKGKDVELRCDPISGHTALYWYRQSLGQGLEFLIYFQGNSAPDKSGLPSDRFSAERTGGSVSTLTIQRTQQEDSAVYLCASSTAGYQETQYFGPGTRLLVL.

The chain combines TRBV7-6 with TRBJ2-6; unclear D gene. This CDR3 is built from 11 residues. Trimming left V 5 bases short and J 11 bases short, with 7 bases between. Germline loops: CDR1 SGHVS, CDR2 FNYEAQ. The CDR3 DNA sequence: TGTGCCAGCAGCGCCTTGGACGTCCTGACTTTC. It codes for CASSALDVLTF. Supplemented by reference TRBV7-6 and TRBJ2-6, the full variable domain reads GAGVSQSPRYKVTKRGQDVALRCDPISGHVSLYWYRQALGQGPEFLTYFNYEAQQDKSGLPNDRFSAERPEGSISTLTIQRTEQRDSAMYRCASSALDVLTFGAGSRLTVL.

This clone has just a few counts. This chain joins TRBV9 and TRBJ1-1, with TRBD1 matching over 8 bases. The V gene end was trimmed by 4 bases and the J gene end by 2 bases; junction bases not matched to a gene: 4. Germline V gene sequence: CDR1 SGDLS, CDR2 YYNGEE. This CDR3 spans 14 amino acids. CDR3 sequence: CASSIGTGNTEAFF. The CDR3 DNA reads TGTGCCAGCAGCATTGGGACAGGCAACACTGAAGCTTTCTTT.